This T cell receptor (beta chain) was observed in a study of T-cell reconstitution after alpha-beta-depleted transplantation in children. Unique molecular identifiers were incorporated during preparation of the TCRbeta library. Via MiXCR, TCRdb re-called the PCR reads, giving one row per CDR3 protein. The sample records 450,000 to 600,000 distinct CDR3 sequences, 30% to 35% being singletons. Per the germline V gene, CDR1 is KGHSH and CDR2 is LQKENI. This CDR3 contains 12 residues. V dropped 4 bases and J dropped 7 bases, with 8 bases sitting between them. This clonotype was picked up a small number of times.

This rearrangement joins TRBV18 to TRBJ1-5; D call uncertain. This receptor was taken from a human donor who donated a stem cell graft to a child with aplastic anemia. This specimen was PBMCs from the stem cell graft donor, taken from the stem cell graft. The CDR3 sequence: CASSLTGQPQHF. CDR3 coding DNA: TGTGCCAGCTCACTTACCGGGCAGCCCCAGCATTTT.